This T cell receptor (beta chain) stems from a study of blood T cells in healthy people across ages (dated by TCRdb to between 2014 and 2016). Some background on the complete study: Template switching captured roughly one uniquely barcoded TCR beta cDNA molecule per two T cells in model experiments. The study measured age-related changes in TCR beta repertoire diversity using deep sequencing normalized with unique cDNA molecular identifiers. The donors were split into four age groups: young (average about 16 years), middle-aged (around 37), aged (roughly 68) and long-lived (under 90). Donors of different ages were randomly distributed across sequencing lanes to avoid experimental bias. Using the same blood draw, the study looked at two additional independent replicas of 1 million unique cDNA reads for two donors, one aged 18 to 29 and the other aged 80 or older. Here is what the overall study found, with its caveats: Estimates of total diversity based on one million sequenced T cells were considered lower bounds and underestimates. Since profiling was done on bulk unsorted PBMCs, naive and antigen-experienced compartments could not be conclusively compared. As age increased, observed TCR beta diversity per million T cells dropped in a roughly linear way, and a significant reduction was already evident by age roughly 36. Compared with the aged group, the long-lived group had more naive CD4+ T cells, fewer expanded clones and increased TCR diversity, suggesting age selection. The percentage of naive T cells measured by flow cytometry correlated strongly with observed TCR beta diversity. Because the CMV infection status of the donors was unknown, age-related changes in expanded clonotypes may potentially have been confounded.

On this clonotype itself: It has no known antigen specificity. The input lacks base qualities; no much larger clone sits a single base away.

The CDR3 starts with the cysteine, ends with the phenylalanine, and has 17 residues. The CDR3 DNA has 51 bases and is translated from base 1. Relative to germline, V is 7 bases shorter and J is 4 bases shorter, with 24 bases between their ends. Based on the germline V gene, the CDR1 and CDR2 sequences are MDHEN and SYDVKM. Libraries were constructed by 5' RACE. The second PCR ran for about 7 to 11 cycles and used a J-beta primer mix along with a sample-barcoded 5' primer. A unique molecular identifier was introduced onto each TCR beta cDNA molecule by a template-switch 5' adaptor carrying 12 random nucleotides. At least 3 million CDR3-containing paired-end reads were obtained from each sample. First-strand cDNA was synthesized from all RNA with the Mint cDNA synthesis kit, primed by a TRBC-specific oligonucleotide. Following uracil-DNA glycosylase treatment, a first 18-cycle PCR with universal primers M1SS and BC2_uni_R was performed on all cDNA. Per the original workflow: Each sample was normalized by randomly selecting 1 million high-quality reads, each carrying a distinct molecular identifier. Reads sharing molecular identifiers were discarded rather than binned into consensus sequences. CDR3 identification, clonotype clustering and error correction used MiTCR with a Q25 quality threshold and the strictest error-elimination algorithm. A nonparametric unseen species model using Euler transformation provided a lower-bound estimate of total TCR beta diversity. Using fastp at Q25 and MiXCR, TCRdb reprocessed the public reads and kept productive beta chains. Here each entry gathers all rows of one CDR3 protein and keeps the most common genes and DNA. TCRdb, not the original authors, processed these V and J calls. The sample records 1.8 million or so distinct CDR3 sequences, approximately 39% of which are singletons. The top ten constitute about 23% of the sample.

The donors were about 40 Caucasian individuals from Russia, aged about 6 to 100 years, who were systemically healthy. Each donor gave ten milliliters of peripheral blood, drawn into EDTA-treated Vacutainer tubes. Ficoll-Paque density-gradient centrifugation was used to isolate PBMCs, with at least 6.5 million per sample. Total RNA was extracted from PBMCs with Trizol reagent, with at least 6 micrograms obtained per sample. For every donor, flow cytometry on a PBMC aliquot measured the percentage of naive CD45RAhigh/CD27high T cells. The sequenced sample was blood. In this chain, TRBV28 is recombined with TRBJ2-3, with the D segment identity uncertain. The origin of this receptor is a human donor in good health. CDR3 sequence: CASIPSPLEGLPDTQYF. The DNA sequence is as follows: TGTGCCAGCATCCCTTCCCCCCTTGAAGGGCTCCCAGATACGCAGTATTTT. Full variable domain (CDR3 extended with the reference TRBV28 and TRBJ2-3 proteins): DVKVTQSSRYLVKRTGEKVFLECVQDMDHENMFWYRQDPGLGLRLIYFSYDVKMKEKGDIPEGYSVSREKKERFSLILESASTNQTSMYLCASIPSPLEGLPDTQYFGPGTRLTVL.